The present T cell receptor (beta chain) was sequenced within a study of blood T cell repertoires in COVID-19. The germline V gene has CDR1 MNHEY and CDR2 SVGAGI. This CDR3 comprises 14 residues. Trimming shortened V by 7 bases and J by 8 bases, and 17 bases separated the two germline ends. In the authors' methods: Reference gene primer amplification yielded estimated nucleated cell counts. Using immunoSEQ multiplex PCR, the repertoire was profiled, and TCRdb retains in-frame clones only, with some absent. The D gene and trimming were derived from the DNA, and the V and J assignments and clone size from that table. The sample carries 140,000 or so clones, approximately 80% recorded once. This clone was seen a handful of times.

Source material: peripheral blood. The V gene is TRBV6-5, the J gene TRBJ2-2; maybe TRBD1 (5 bases). This TCR came from a man between 50 and 59 years old with acute or convalescent COVID-19. CDR3 sequence: CASTPPGYSGELFF. CDR3 DNA sequence: TGTGCCAGCACCCCCCCAGGGTATAGTGGGGAGCTGTTTTTT.